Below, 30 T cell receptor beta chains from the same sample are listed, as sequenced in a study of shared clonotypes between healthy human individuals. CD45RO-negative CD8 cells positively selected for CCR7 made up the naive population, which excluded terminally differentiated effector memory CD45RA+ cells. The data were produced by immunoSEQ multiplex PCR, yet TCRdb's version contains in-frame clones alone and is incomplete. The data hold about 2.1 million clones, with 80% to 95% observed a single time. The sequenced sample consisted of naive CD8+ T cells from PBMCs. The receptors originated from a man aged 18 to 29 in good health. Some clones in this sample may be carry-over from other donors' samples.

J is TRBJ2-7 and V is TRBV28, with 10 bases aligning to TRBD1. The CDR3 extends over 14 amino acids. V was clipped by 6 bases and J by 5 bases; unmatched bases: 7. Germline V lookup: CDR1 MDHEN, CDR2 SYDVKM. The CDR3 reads CASRLPGQGNEQYF. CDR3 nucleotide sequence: TGTGCCAGCAGGTTACCGGGACAGGGGAACGAGCAGTACTTC.

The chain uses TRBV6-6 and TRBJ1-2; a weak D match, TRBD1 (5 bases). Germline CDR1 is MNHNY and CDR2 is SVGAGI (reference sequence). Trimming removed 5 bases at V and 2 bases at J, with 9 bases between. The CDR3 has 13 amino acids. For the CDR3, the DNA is TGTGCCAGCAGTCAGGGTGGGAACTATGGCTACACCTTC. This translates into CASSQGGNYGYTF.

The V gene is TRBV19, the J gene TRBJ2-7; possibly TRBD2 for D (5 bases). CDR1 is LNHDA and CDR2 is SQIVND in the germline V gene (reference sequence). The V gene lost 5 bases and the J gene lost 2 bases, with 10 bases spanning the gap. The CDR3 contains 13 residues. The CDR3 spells CASSGGFAYEQYF. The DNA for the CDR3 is TGTGCCAGTAGTGGCGGGTTCGCCTACGAGCAGTACTTC.

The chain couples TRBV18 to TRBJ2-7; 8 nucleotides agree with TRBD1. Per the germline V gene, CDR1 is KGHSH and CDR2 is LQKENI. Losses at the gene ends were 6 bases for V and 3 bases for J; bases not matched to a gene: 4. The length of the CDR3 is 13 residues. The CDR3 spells CASSTGVGYEQYF. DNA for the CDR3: TGTGCCAGCTCGACAGGGGTAGGCTACGAGCAGTACTTC.

CDR3 sequence: CASSVLYQNRASRRGYTF. CDR3 nucleotide sequence: TGCGCCAGCAGTGTCCTTTACCAGAACAGGGCCTCGAGGAGGGGCTACACCTTC. V is TRBV10-1 and J is TRBJ1-2; D might be TRBD1 (6 bases). Germline values: CDR1 WNHNN, CDR2 SYGVQD (reference sequence). Trimming took off 4 bases at V and 8 bases at J, with 29 bases between the two ends. The CDR3 runs to 18 residues.

CDR3 DNA sequence: TGTGCCAGCAGGGACCCCGTACGGGATACGCAGTATTTT. Protein product: CASRDPVRDTQYF. This sequence joins TRBV11-2 and TRBJ2-3; D call uncertain. V shed 6 bases and J shed 6 bases, with 13 bases lying between them. In germline, CDR1 is SGHAT, CDR2 FQNNGV. This CDR3 has 13 residues.

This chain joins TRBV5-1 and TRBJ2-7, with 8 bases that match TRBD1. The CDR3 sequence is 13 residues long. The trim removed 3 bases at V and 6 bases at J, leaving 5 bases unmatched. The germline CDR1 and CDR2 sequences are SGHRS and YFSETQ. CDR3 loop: CASSWTGFGEQYF. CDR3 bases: TGCGCCAGCAGCTGGACAGGGTTTGGCGAGCAGTACTTC. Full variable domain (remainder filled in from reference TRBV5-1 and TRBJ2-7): KAGVTQTPRYLIKTRGQQVTLSCSPISGHRSVSWYQQTPGQGLQFLFEYFSETQRNKGNFPGRFSGRQFSNSRSEMNVSTLELGDSALYLCASSWTGFGEQYFGPGTRLTVT.

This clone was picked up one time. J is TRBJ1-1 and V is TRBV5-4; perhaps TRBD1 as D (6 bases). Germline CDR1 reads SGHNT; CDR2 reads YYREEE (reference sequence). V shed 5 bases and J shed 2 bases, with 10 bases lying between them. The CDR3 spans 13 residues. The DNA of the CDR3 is TGTGCCAGCAGGTCAGGGACAAACACTGAAGCTTTCTTT. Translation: CASRSGTNTEAFF.

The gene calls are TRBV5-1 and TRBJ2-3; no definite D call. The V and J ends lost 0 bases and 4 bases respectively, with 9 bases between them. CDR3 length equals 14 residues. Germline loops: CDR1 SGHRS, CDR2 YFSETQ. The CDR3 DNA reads TGCGCCAGCAGCTTGGATGCAGGCCCAGATACGCAGTATTTT. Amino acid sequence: CASSLDAGPDTQYF.

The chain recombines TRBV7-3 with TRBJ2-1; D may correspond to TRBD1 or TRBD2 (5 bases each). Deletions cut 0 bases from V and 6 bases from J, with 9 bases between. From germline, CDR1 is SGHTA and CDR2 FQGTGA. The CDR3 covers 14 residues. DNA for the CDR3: TGTGCCAGCAGCTTAACTGGGGGTCCCAATGAGCAGTTCTTC. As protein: CASSLTGGPNEQFF.

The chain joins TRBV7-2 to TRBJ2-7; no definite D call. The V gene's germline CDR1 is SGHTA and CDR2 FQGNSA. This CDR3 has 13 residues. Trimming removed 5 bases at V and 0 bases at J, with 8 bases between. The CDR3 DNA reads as TGTGCCAGCAGCCCGACGGTCTCCTACGAGCAGTACTTC. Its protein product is CASSPTVSYEQYF.

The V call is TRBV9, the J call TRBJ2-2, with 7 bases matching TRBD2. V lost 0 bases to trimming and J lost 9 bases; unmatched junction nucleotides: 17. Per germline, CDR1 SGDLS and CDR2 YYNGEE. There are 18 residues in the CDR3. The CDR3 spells CASSVGEAGELGSRELFF. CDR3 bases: TGTGCCAGCAGCGTAGGGGAGGCGGGAGAGTTAGGTAGCCGGGAGCTGTTTTTT.

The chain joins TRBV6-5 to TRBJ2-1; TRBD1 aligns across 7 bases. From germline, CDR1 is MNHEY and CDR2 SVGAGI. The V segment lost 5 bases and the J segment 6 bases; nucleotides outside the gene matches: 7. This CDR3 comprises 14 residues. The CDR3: CASSPTGFRNEQFF. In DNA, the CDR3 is TGTGCCAGCAGTCCGACAGGGTTCCGCAATGAGCAGTTCTTC.

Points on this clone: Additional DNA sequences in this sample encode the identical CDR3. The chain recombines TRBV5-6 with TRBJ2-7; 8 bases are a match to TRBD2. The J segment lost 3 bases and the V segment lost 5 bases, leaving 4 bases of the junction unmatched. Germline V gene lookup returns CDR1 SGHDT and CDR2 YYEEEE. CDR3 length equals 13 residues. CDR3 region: CASSSGTSYEQYF. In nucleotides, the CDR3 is TGTGCCAGCAGTTCCGGGACTAGCTACGAGCAGTACTTC.

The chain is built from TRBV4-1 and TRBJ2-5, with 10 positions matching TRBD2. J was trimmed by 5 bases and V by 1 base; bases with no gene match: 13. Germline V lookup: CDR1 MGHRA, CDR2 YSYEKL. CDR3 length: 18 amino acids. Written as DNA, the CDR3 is TGCGCCAGCAGCCAAGTTAAGCGGGAGGGCCCCACCGTCGAGACCCAGTACTTC. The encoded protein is CASSQVKREGPTVETQYF.

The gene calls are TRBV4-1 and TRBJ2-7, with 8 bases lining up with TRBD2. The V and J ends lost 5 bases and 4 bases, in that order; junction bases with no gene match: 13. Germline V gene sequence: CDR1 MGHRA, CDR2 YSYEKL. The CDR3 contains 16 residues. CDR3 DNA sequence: TGCGCCAGCAGCTATAGAAGCGGGAGCTTCGAGTACGAGCAGTACTTC. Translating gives CASSYRSGSFEYEQYF.

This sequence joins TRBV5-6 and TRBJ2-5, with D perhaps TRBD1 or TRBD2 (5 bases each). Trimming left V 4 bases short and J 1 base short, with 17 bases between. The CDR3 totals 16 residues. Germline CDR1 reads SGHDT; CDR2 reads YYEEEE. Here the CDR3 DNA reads TGTGCCAGCAGCCCCACCTTAGGGACCCGCCAAGAGACCCAGTACTTC. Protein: CASSPTLGTRQETQYF.

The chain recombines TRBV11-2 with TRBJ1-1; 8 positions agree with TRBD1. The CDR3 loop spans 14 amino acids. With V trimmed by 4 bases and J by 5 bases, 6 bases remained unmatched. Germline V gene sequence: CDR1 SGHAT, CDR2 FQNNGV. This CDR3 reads CASSSGQAATEAFF. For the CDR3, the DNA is TGTGCCAGCAGCTCGGGACAGGCAGCAACTGAAGCTTTCTTT.

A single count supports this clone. CDR3 loop: CASSPRSNTEAFF. CDR3 DNA: TGTGCCAGCAGTCCACGGTCGAACACTGAAGCTTTCTTT. J is TRBJ1-1 and V is TRBV27; D not resolved. The CDR3 sequence is 13 residues long. V was clipped by 5 bases and J by 1 base, with 8 bases between them. Germline V CDR1 and CDR2: MNHEY, SMNVEV (reference sequence).

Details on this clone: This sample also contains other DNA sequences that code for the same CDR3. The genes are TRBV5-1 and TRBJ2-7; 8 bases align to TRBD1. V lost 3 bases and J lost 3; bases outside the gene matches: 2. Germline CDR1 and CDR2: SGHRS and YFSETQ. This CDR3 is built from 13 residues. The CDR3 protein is CASSSDRDYEQYF. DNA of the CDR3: TGCGCCAGCAGCTCGGACAGGGACTACGAGCAGTACTTC. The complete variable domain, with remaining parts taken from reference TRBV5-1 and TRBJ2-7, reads KAGVTQTPRYLIKTRGQQVTLSCSPISGHRSVSWYQQTPGQGLQFLFEYFSETQRNKGNFPGRFSGRQFSNSRSEMNVSTLELGDSALYLCASSSDRDYEQYFGPGTRLTVT.

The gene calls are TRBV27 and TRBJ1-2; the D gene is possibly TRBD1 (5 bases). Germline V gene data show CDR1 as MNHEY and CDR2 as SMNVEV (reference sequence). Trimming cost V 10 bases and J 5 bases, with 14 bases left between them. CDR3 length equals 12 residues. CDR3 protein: CAIGSDNYGYTF. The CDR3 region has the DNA TGTGCCATCGGATCGGACAATTATGGCTACACCTTC.

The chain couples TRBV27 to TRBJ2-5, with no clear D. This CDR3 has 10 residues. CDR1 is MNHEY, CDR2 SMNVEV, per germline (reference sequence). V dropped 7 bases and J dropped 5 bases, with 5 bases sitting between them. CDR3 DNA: TGTGCCAGCAACACTGAGACCCAGTACTTC. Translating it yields CASNTETQYF.

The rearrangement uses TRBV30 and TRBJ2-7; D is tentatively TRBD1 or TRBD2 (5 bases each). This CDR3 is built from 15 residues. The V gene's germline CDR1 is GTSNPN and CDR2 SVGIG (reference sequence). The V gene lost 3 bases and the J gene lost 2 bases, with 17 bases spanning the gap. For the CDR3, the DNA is TGTGCCTGGAGCGGCTTTACGGGGCTGGCCTACGAGCAGTACTTC. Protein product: CAWSGFTGLAYEQYF.

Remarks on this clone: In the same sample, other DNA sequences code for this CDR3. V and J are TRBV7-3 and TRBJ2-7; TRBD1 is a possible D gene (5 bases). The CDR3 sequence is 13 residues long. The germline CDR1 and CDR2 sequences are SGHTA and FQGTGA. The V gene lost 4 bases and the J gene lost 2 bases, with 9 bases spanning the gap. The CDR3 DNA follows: TGTGCCAGCAGCTGGGGCACGGCCTACGAGCAGTACTTC. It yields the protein CASSWGTAYEQYF.

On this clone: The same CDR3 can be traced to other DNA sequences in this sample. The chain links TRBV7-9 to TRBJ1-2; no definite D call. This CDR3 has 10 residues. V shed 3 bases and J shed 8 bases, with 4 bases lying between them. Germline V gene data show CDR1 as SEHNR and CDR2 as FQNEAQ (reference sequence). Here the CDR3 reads CASSFRGYTF. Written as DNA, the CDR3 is TGTGCCAGCAGCTTCCGCGGCTACACCTTC.

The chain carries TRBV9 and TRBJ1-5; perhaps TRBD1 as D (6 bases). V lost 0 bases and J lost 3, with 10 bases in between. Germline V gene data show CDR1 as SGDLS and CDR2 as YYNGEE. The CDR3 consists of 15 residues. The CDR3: CASSVDPGVNQPQHF. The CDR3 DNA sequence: TGTGCCAGCAGCGTAGACCCAGGGGTCAATCAGCCCCAGCATTTT.

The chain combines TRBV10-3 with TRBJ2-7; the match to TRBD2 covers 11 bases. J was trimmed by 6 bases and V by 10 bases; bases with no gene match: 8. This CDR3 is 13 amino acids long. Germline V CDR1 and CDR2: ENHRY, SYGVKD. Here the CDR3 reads CASSPGLAGEQYF. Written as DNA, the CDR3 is TGTGCCAGCTCCCCTGGACTAGCGGGCGAGCAGTACTTC.

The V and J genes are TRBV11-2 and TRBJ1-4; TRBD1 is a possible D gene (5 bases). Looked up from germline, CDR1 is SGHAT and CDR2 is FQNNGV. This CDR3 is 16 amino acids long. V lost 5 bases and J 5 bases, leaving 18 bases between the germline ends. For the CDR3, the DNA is TGTGCCAGCAGCCCGAACGGGGCCGGATCAAATGAAAAACTGTTTTTT. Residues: CASSPNGAGSNEKLFF.

CDR3 sequence: CASSLWGNTGELFF. CDR3 coding DNA: TGCGCCAGCAGTCTTTGGGGGAACACCGGGGAGCTGTTTTTT. The chain couples TRBV5-1 to TRBJ2-2; D gene unclear. V lost 5 bases, J lost 1 base, and 9 bases lay in between. The V gene's germline CDR1 is SGHRS and CDR2 YFSETQ. CDR3 length: 14 amino acids.

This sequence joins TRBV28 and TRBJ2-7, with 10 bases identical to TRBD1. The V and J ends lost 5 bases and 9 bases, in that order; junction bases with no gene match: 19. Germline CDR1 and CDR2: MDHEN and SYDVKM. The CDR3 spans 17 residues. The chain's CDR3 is CASSEGTGVGLEKMQYF. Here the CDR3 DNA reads TGTGCCAGCAGTGAAGGGACAGGGGTCGGCCTAGAAAAAATGCAGTACTTC.